Shown below are 12 T cell receptor beta chains from a single sample sequenced in a study of CD8+ T cells in alopecia areata. In each case, RNA was isolated and then reverse transcribed into cDNA as the sequencing template. Repertoires were generated with immunoSEQ multiplex PCR, while TCRdb's copy carries only in-frame clones and drops some. The sample lists some 210,000 clones; approximately 52% were seen once. The sequencing used CD4+ T cells sorted from blood, collected at week 0. Every receptor here comes from a human donor with alopecia areata.

This clone was observed a handful of times. This sequence joins TRBV14 and TRBJ1-2, with a weak D call TRBD1 (6 bases). Trimming stripped 4 bases from V and 6 bases from J, with 18 bases between. The CDR3 covers 15 residues. Germline lookup yields CDR1 SGHDN and CDR2 FVKESK. CDR3 bases: TGTGCCAGCAGCCTCCCGAACCGGGGGCCGGATGGCTACACCTTC. Translating it yields CASSLPNRGPDGYTF.

This chain joins TRBV30 and TRBJ2-5; D is unclear. V lost 3 bases and J lost 10, with 15 bases in between. CDR3 length: 12 amino acids. The germline V gene has CDR1 GTSNPN and CDR2 SVGIG (reference sequence). Here the CDR3 DNA reads TGTGCCTGGAGGGGCCTCCTTGAAGGCCAGTACTTC. Protein: CAWRGLLEGQYF. The whole variable domain, remainder taken from reference TRBV30 and TRBJ2-5, is SQTIHQWPATLVQPVGSPLSLECTVEGTSNPNLYWYRQAAGRGLQLLFYSVGIGQISSEVPQNLSASRPQDRQFILSSKKLLLSDSGFYLCAWRGLLEGQYFGPGTRLLVL.

The chain combines TRBV7-9 with TRBJ1-2; D is ambiguous. Deletions cut 5 bases from V and 4 bases from J, with 14 bases between. The CDR3 runs 14 residues. The germline CDR1 and CDR2 sequences are SEHNR and FQNEAQ (reference sequence). In nucleotides, the CDR3 is TGTGCCAGCAGCAGCCCGACCGGACTCTATGGCTACACCTTC. Encoded protein: CASSSPTGLYGYTF.

The rearrangement links TRBV9 to TRBJ2-2, with unresolved D. Trimming took 3 bases from V and 0 from J, leaving 6 bases between them. The germline CDR1 and CDR2 sequences are SGDLS and YYNGEE. This CDR3 has 14 amino acids. CDR3 region: CASSATSNTGELFF. The CDR3 coding sequence is TGTGCCAGCAGCGCGACCTCGAACACCGGGGAGCTGTTTTTT.

The rearrangement joins TRBV30 to TRBJ2-1; 7 positions agree with TRBD2. Germline V gene lookup returns CDR1 GTSNPN and CDR2 SVGIG (reference sequence). The CDR3 has 14 amino acids. Unmatched junction bases numbered 7, after V lost 3 bases and J lost 5 bases. CDR3 bases: TGTGCCTGGAGCGGGGGGATCCATAACAATGAGCAGTTCTTC. It specifies CAWSGGIHNNEQFF.

V and J are TRBV29-1 and TRBJ1-2, with 7 bases matching TRBD1. CDR1 is SQVTM and CDR2 is ANQGSEA in the germline V gene. V lost 6 bases, J lost 5 bases, and 6 bases stayed unmatched. There are 12 residues in the CDR3. CDR3 protein: CSVLDRVYGYTF. The CDR3 DNA follows: TGCAGCGTCCTTGACAGGGTTTATGGCTACACCTTC. Drawing the rest from reference TRBV29-1 and TRBJ1-2, the complete variable domain is SAVISQKPSRDICQRGTSLTIQCQVDSQVTMMFWYRQQPGQSLTLIATANQGSEATYESGFVIDKFPISRPNLTFSTLTVSNMSPEDSSIYLCSVLDRVYGYTFGSGTRLTVV.

The genes are TRBV25-1 and TRBJ1-1, with 8 bases aligning to TRBD1. CDR1 is MGHDK and CDR2 is SYGVNS in the germline V gene. The CDR3 loop spans 15 amino acids. V lost 1 base, J lost 2 bases, and 3 bases stayed unmatched. This CDR3 reads CASSESDRANTEAFF. In nucleotides, the CDR3 is TGTGCCAGCAGTGAATCGGACAGGGCCAACACTGAAGCTTTCTTT.

This chain uses TRBV13 with TRBJ2-7; 15 nucleotides align to TRBD2. Germline V gene data show CDR1 as PRHDT and CDR2 as FYEKMQ (reference sequence). Trimming cost V 3 bases and J 9 bases; bases outside gene matches: 21. The CDR3 covers 20 residues. The CDR3, as DNA: TGTGCCAGCAGCTTCACCAGACGCTGGGGACTAGCGGGAGGCTCGGGTGTGCAGTACTTC. It is translated as CASSFTRRWGLAGGSGVQYF.

This clone was seen a few times. This chain joins TRBV29-1 and TRBJ1-2; D remains unclear. Per germline, CDR1 SQVTM and CDR2 ANQGSEA. The CDR3 extends over 10 amino acids. Deletions cut 4 bases from V and 7 bases from J, with 7 bases between. The CDR3 DNA reads as TGCAGCGTTGCCGCGCCTGGCTACACCTTC. Translated, it gives CSVAAPGYTF.

The chain combines TRBV7-6 with TRBJ2-7, with D possibly matching TRBD2 (6 bases). The germline gives CDR1 SGHVS, CDR2 FNYEAQ. The CDR3 consists of 14 residues. Trimming took 5 bases from V and 2 from J, leaving 13 bases between them. This chain's CDR3 is CASSPRTGAYEQYF. Written as DNA, the CDR3 is TGTGCCAGCAGCCCGAGGACGGGAGCCTACGAGCAGTACTTC.

Turning to this clone: Other DNA sequences in the same sample also yield this CDR3. The V gene is TRBV2, the J gene TRBJ2-7; 13 nucleotides match TRBD2. CDR3 length equals 15 residues. The germline V gene encodes CDR1 SNHLY and CDR2 FYNNEI. V was clipped by 3 bases and J by 5 bases; unmatched bases: 4. In DNA, the CDR3 is TGTGCCAGCAGTGATACTGGACTAGCGGGAGACGAGCAGTACTTC. Protein sequence: CASSDTGLAGDEQYF.

The chain links TRBV6-1 to TRBJ2-1; 8 bases fit TRBD1. J gave up 9 bases and V 5 bases, and 9 bases lay outside the gene matches. Germline V gives CDR1 MNHNS, CDR2 SASEGT. There are 14 residues in the CDR3. The CDR3 protein is CASSRDRRNSEQFF. The CDR3 DNA is TGTGCCAGCAGTCGGGACAGGAGGAATTCTGAGCAGTTCTTC.